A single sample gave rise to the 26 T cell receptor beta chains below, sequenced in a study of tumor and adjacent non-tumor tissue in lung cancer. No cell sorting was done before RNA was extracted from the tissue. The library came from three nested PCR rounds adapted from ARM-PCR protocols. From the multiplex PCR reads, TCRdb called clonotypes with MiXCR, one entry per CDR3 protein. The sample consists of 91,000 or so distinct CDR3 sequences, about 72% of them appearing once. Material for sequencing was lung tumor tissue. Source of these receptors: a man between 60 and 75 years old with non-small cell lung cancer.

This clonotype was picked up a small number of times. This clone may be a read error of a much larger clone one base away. The CDR3 sequence: CASSRPFAQVASHNEQFF. The DNA of the CDR3 is TGCGCCAGCAGCCGCCCATTCGCACAGGTGGCTTCCCACAATGAGCAGTTCTTC. V is TRBV4-1 and J is TRBJ2-1, with D maybe TRBD1 (5 bases). Per germline, CDR1 MGHRA and CDR2 YSYEKL. The V and J ends lost 4 bases and 5 bases respectively, with 24 bases between them. The CDR3 consists of 18 residues.

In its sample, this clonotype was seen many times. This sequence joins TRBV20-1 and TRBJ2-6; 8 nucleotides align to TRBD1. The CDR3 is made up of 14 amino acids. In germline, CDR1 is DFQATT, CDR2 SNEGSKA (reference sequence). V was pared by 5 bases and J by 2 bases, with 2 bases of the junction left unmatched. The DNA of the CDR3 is TGCAGTGCTCTGGACAGGGCTGGGGCCAACGTCCTGACTTTC. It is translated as CSALDRAGANVLTF.

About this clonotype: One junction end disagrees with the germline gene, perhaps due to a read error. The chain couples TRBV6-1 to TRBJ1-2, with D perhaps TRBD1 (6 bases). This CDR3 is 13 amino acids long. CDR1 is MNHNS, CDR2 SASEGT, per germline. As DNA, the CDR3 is TGCGCCAGCAGGATGGGGGGGCCCTATGACTACACCTTC. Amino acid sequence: CASRMGGPYDYTF.

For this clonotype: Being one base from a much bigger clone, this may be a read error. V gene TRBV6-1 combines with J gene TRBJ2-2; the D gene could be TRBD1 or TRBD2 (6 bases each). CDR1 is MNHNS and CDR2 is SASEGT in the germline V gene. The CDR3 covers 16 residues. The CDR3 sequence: CAGSESGGLGTGELFF. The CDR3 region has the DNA TGTGCCGGCAGTGAATCCGGGGGCCTGGGGACCGGGGAGCTGTTTTTT.

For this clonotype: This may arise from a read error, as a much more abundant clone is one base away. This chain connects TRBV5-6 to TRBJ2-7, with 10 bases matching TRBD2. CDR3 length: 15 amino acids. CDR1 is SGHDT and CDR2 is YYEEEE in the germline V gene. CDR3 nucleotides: TGTGCCAGCAGCTTGTTAGCGGGGGGCTCCCACGAGCAGTACTTC. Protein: CASSLLAGGSHEQYF.

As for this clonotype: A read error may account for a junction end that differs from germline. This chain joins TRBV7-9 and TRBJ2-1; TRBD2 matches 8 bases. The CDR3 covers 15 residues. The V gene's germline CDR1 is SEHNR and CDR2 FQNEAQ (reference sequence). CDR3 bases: TGTGCCAGCAGCCAAGTAGCGGGGACCAGGGGTGTGCAGCTCTTC. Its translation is CASSQVAGTRGVQLF.

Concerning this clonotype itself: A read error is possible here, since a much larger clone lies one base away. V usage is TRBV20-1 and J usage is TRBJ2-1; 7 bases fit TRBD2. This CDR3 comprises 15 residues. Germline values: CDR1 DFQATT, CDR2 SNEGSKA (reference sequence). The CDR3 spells CNAGSLGGNYNEQFF. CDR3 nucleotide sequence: TGCAATGCCGGTAGTCTCGGGGGGAACTACAATGAGCAGTTCTTC.

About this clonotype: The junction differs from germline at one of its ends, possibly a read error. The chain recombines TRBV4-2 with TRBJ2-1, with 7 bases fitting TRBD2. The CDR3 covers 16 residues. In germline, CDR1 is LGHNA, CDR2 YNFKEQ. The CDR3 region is CASTQGVVGGHNEQFF. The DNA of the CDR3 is TGTGCCAGCACCCAAGGTGTGGTGGGAGGGCATAATGAGCAGTTCTTC.

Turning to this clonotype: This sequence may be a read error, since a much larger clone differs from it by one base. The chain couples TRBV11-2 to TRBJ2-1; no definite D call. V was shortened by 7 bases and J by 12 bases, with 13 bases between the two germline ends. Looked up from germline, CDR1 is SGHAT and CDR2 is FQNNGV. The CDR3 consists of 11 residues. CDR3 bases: TGTGCCAGCACCCCATGGGTCGGGCAGTTCTTC. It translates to CASTPWVGQFF.

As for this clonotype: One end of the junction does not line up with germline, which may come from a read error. The CDR3 region is CAGSLLGRGVGELLF. CDR3 in DNA: TGTGCCGGCAGCTTACTAGGCAGGGGCGTCGGGGAGCTGCTTTTT. The V call is TRBV11-1, the J call TRBJ2-2, with D maybe TRBD1 (6 bases). The CDR3 has 15 residues. In germline, CDR1 is SGHAT, CDR2 FQDESV (reference sequence).

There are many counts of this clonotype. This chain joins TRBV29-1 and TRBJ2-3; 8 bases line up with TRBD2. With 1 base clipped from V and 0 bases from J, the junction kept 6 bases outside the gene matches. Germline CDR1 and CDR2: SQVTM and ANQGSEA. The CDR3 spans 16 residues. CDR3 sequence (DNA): TGCAGCGTTGAAGGCAGAGCTAGCGGGAGCACAGATACGCAGTATTTT. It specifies CSVEGRASGSTDTQYF.

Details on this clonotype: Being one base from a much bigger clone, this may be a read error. For the CDR3, the DNA is TGCAGCGTTAGTGTAGCGGGAGGCCGACAAGGGACCCAGTACTTC. It translates to CSVSVAGGRQGTQYF. The chain recombines TRBV29-1 with TRBJ2-5, with 10 nucleotides matching TRBD2. From germline, CDR1 is SQVTM and CDR2 ANQGSEA. The CDR3 extends over 15 amino acids.

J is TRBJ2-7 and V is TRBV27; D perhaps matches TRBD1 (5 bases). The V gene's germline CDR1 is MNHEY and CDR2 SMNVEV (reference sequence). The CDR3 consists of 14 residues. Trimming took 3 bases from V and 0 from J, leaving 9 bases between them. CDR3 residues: CASSFRQSSYEQYF. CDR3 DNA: TGTGCCAGCAGTTTCCGACAGTCCTCCTACGAGCAGTACTTC.

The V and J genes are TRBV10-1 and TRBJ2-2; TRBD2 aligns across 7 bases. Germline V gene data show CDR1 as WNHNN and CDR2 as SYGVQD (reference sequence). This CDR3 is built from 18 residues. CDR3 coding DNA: TGCACAAGCAGTGAGTCGTTTCGGCAGGGAGGGTGGACCGGGGAGCTGTTTTTT. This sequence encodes CTSSESFRQGGWTGELFF.

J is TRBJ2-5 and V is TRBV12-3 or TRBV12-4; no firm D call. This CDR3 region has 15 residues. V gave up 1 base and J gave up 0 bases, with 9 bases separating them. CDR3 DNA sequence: TGTGCCAGCAGTTTAGGGATAGGGAACCAAGAGACCCAGTACTTC. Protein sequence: CASSLGIGNQETQYF.

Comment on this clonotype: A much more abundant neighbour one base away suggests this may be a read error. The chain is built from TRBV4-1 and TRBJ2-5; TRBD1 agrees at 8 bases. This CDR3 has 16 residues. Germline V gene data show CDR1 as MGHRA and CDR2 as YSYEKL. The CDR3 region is CANSQNQGTGPGTQYF. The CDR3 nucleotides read TGCGCCAACAGCCAAAATCAAGGGACAGGCCCCGGTACCCAGTACTTC.

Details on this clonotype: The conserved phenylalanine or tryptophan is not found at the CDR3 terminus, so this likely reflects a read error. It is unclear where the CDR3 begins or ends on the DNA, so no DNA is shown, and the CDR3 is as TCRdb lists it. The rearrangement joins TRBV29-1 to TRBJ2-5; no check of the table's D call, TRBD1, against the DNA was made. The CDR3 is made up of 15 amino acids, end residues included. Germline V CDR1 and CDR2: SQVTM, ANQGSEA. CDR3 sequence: CSVGKTGNDQETHYL.

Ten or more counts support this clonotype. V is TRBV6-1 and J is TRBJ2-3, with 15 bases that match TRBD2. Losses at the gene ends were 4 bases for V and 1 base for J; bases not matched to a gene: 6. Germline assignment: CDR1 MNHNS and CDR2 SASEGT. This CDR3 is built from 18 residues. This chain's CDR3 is CASSAGTSGGLGTDTQYF. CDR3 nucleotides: TGTGCCAGCAGTGCCGGGACTAGCGGGGGGCTAGGCACAGATACGCAGTATTTT.

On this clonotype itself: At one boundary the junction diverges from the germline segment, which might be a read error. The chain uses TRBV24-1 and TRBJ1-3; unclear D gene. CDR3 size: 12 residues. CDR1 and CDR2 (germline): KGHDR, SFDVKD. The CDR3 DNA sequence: TGTGCCACCTGTGATTTTAGGGACACCATATATTTT. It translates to CATCDFRDTIYF.

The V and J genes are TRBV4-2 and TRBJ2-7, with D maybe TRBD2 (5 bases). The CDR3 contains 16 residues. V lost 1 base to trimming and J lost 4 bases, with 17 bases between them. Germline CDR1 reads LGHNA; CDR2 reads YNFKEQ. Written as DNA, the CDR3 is TGTGCCAGCAGCCAAGCGTCTAGCAGATCCTCATACGAGCAGTACTTC. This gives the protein CASSQASSRSSYEQYF.

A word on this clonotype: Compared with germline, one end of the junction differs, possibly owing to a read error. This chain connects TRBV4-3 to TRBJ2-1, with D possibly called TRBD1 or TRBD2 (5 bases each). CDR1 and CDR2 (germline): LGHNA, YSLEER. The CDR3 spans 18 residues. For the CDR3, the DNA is TGCGCCAGCAGCCAATGCCCCTGGGGCCCGGGAAGGAACAATGAGCAGTCCTTC. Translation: CASSQCPWGPGRNNEQSF.

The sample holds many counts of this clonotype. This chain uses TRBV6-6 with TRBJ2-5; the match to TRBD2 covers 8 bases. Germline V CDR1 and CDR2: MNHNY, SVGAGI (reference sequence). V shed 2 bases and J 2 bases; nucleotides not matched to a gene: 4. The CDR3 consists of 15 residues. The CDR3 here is CASSYAGGGQETQYF. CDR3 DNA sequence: TGTGCCAGCAGTTACGCGGGCGGGGGGCAAGAGACCCAGTACTTC.

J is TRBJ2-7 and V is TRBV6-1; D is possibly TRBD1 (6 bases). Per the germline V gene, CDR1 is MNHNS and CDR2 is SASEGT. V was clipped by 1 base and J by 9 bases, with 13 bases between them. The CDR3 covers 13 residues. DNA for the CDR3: TGTGCCAGCAGTGAAGGGGCAGGGGACGGGCAGTACTTC. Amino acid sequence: CASSEGAGDGQYF.

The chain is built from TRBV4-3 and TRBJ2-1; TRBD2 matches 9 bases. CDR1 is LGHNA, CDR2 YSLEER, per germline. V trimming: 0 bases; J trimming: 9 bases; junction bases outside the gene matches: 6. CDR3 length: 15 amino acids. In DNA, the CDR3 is TGCGCCAGCAGCCAAGACGTGGCTAGCGGGGCTGAGCAGTTCTTC. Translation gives CASSQDVASGAEQFF.

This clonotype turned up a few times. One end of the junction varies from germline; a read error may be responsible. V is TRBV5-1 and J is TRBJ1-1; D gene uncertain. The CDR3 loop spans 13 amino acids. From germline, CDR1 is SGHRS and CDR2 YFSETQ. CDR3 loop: CASSPLVGTETFF. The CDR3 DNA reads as TGTGCCAGCAGCCCTCTAGTGGGCACTGAAACTTTCTTT. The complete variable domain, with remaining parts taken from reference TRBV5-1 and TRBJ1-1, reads KAGVTQTPRYLIKTRGQQVTLSCSPISGHRSVSWYQQTPGQGLQFLFEYFSETQRNKGNFPGRFSGRQFSNSRSEMNVSTLELGDSALYLCASSPLVGTETFFGQGTRLTVV.

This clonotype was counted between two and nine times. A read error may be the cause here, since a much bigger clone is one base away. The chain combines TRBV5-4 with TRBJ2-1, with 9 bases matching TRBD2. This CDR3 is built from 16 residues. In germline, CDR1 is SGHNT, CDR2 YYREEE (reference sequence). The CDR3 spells CASGLGSGLALRDLFF. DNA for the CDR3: TGTGCCAGCGGCTTGGGTTCTGGACTAGCGCTCCGGGATCTGTTCTTC.